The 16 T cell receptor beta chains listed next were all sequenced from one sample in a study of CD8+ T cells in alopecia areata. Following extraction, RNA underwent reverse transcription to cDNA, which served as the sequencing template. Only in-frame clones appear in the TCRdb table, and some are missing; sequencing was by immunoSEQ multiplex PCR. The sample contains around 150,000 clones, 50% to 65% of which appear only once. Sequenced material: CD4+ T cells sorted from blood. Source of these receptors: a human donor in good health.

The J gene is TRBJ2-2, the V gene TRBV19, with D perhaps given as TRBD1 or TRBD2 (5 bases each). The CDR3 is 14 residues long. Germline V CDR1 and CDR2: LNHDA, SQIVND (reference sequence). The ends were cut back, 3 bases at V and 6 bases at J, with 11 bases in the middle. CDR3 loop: CASSIWGSSGELFF. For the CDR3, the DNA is TGTGCCAGTAGTATCTGGGGGAGTTCCGGGGAGCTGTTTTTT.

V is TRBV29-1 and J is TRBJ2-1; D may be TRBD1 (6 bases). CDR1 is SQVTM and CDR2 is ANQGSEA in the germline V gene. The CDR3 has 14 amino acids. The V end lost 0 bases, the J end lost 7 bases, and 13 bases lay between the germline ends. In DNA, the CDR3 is TGCAGCGTTGAAGACAGGGGAGATTCTAATGAGCAGTTCTTC. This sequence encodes CSVEDRGDSNEQFF.

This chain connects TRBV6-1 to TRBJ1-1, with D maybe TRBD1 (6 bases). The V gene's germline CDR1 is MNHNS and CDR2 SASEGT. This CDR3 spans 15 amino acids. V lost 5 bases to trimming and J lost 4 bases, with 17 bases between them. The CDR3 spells CASSRGFQGGTEAFF. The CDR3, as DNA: TGTGCCAGCAGTCGGGGATTCCAAGGGGGCACTGAAGCTTTCTTT.

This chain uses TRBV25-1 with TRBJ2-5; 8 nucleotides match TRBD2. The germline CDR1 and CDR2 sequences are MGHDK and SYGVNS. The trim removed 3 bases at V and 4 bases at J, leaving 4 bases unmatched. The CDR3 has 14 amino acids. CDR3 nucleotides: TGTGCCAGCAGTGATGGTAGCGGGATAGAGACCCAGTACTTC. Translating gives CASSDGSGIETQYF.

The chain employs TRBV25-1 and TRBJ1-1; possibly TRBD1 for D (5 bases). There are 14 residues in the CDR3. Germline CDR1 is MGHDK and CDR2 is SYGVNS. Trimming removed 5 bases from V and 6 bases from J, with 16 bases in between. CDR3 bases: TGTGCCAGCAGTCAGGGAGGGGAGGCCTCTGAAGCTTTCTTT. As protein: CASSQGGEASEAFF.

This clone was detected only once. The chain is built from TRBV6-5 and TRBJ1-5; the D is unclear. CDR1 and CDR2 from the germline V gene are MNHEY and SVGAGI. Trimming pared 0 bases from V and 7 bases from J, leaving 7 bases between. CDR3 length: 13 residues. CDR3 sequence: CASSYSHQQPQHF. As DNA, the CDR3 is TGTGCCAGCAGTTACTCACATCAGCAGCCCCAGCATTTT.

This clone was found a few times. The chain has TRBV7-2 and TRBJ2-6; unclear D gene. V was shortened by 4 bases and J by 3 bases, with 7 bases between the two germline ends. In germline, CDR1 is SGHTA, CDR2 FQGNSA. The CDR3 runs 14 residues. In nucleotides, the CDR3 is TGTGCCAGCAGCTCCGTCCTTGGGGCCAACGTCCTGACTTTC. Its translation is CASSSVLGANVLTF.

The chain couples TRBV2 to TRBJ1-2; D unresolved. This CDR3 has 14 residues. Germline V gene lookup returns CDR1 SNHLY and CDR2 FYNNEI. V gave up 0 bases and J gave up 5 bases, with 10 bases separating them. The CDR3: CASSEAKGAYGYTF. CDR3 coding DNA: TGTGCCAGCAGTGAAGCCAAGGGAGCTTATGGCTACACCTTC.

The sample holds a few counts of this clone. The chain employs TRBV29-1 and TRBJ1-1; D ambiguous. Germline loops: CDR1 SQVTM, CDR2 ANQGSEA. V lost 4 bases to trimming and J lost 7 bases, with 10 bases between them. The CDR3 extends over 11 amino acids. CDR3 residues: CSVGGLNEAFF. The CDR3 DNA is TGCAGCGTTGGAGGACTCAATGAAGCTTTCTTT.

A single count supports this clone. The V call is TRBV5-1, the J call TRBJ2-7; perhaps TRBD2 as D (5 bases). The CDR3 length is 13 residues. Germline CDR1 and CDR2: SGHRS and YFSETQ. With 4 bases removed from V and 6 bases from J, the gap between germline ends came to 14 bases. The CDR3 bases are TGCGCCAGCAGCCCCCCGGGGTCGGGCGAGCAGTACTTC. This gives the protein CASSPPGSGEQYF. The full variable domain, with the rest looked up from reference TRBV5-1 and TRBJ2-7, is KAGVTQTPRYLIKTRGQQVTLSCSPISGHRSVSWYQQTPGQGLQFLFEYFSETQRNKGNFPGRFSGRQFSNSRSEMNVSTLELGDSALYLCASSPPGSGEQYFGPGTRLTVT.

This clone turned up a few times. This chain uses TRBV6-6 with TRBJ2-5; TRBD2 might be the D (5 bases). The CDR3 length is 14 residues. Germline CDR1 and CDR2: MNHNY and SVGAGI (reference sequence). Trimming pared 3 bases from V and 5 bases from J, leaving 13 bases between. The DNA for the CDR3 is TGTGCCAGCAGTTATTCACTAGAGCTGGAGACCCAGTACTTC. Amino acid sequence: CASSYSLELETQYF.

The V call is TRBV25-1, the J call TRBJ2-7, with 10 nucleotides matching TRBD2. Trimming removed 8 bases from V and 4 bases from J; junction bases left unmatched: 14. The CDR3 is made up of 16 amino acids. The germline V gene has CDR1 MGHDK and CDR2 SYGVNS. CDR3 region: CASSSQGVAGGYEQYF. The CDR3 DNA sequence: TGTGCCAGCTCCTCGCAGGGGGTAGCGGGAGGATACGAGCAGTACTTC.

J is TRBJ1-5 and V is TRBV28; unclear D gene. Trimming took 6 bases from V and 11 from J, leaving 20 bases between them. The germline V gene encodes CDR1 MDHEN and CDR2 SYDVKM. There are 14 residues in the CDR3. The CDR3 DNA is TGTGCCAGCAGGATAGGACTCCTCGGTGTAGCCCAGCATTTT. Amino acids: CASRIGLLGVAQHF.

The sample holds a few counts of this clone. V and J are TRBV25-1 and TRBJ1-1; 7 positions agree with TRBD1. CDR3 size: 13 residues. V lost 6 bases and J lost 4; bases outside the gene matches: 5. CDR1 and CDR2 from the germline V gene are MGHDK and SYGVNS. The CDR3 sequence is CASRYQGGTEAFF. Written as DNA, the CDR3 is TGTGCCAGCAGATATCAGGGGGGCACTGAAGCTTTCTTT.

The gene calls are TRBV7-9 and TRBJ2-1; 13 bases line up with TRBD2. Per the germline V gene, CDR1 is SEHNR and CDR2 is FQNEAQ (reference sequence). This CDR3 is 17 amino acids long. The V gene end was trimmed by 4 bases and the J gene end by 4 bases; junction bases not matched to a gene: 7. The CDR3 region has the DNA TGTGCCAGCAGCTCCGGCGGACTAGCGGGGGAATACAATGAGCAGTTCTTC. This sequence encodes CASSSGGLAGEYNEQFF. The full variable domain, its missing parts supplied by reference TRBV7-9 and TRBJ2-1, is DTGVSQNPRHKITKRGQNVTFRCDPISEHNRLYWYRQTLGQGPEFLTYFQNEAQLEKSRLLSDRFSAERPKGSFSTLEIQRTEQGDSAMYLCASSSGGLAGEYNEQFFGPGTRLTVL.

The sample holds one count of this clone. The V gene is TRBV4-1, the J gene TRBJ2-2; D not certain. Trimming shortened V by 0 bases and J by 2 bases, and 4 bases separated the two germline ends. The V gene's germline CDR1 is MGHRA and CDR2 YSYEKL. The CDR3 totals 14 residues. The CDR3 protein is CASSQDPNTGELFF. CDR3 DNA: TGCGCCAGCAGCCAAGACCCCAACACCGGGGAGCTGTTTTTT.